The clone carrying this T cell receptor beta chain occurred a few times. The CDR3 has 13 amino acids. Germline assignment: CDR1 SGHVS and CDR2 FQNEAQ. Trimming took 3 bases from V and 6 from J, leaving 12 bases between them. TCRdb reprocessed the RT-PCR reads via MiXCR and lists one record per CDR3 protein. Seen here are almost 700,000 distinct CDR3 sequences, 12% to 15% observed once, and the top ten hold 3.6%. The sequenced sample was memory CD4+ T cells from blood. The chain combines TRBV7-8 with TRBJ2-7; D gene uncertain. The sequence was collected from a female donor in good health, serving as a healthy control. In DNA form, the CDR3 reads TGTGCCAGCAGCTTTATTAGTCCCCGCGAGCAGTACTTC. As protein: CASSFISPREQYF.